Listed here is a single T cell receptor (beta chain). There is no known antigen for this receptor. It has no much larger one-base neighbor in the sample; base qualities were not kept. This specimen belongs to a study of OX40 agonist ivuxolimab in advanced cancers. For the wider study: Ivuxolimab was an agonistic, fully human IgG2 monoclonal antibody directed against OX40 (CD134), a costimulatory receptor. Intravenous ivuxolimab was administered to patients every 2 weeks at six dose levels: 0.01, 0.1, 0.3, 1.5, 3 and 10 mg/kg. Among the approximately 50 dose-escalation patients, around 19 had hepatocellular carcinoma, roughly 15 melanoma, 9 renal cell carcinoma and 9 head and neck cancer. A male proportion of under 85% and a mean age of 60 years, ranging from about 23 to 90, were recorded for the dose-escalation cohort. Patients were allowed to have had prior anti-PD-1, anti-PD-L1 or anti-CTLA-4 therapy, and approximately 40% of the dose-escalation patients had previously received checkpoint inhibitors. Partial responses occurred in three dose-escalation patients, of whom one had hepatocellular carcinoma and two had cutaneous melanoma. The purpose of peripheral TCRbeta sequencing was to test whether ivuxolimab changed TCR sequence diversity and led to clonal T-cell expansion. The paper describes the monotherapy dose-escalation part (N ≈ 52 patients) of the phase I trial of ivuxolimab.

Genomic DNA was extracted from sorted cells for sequencing of the TCRbeta CDR3 region. The immunoSEQ Assay was used to sequence the TCRbeta CDR3 regions. TCRdb's version of the immuneACCESS table is confined to in-frame rearrangements and falls short of the full clone set. An unresolved V gene accounts for under half of the shortfall where checked; the remainder is of unknown origin. Recorded for this sample are around 70,000 clones; around four fifths of them occurred a single time. Roughly a tenth of the sample lies in the top ten. Between the V and J ends, shortened by 5 bases and 3 bases respectively, the junction contains 11 bases. For CDR1 and CDR2, the germline V gene lists SGHVS and FQNEAQ. Reading from cysteine to phenylalanine, the CDR3 counts 13 amino acids. Only CDR3 DNA remains: 39 bases, in frame from the first base. The trial excluded patients who had a history of autoimmune disease or were on systemic immunosuppression. Peripheral blood for TCR sequencing was drawn from every dose cohort at baseline, at cycle 4 day 1 and at cycle 7 day 1. The samples were taken from a phase I, first-in-human, multicenter, open-label dose-escalation trial of ivuxolimab. The trial enrolled adults with locally advanced or metastatic head and neck squamous cell, hepatocellular, melanoma or renal cell carcinoma. Before TCR sequencing, CD4+ T cells and CD8+ T cells were sorted from peripheral blood as separate populations.

Study-wide findings and limitations: After ivuxolimab, expanded clones were on average more numerous among CD8+ T cells than among CD4+ T cells. Low levels of normalized T-cell clonal expansion were also seen in some patients who did not respond. At doses of 0.1 to 3.0 mg/kg, clonal expansion of both CD4+ and CD8+ blood T cells was observed from baseline to week 6. In the 0.1-3.0 mg/kg groups, partial responders had among the lowest normalized peripheral clonal expansion, particularly in CD8+ T cells. The antigen specificity of the peripheral T cells that underwent clonal expansion was not determined.

Rearrangement joined TRBV7-8 to TRBJ2-7, with the identity of the D gene unclear. The sequence came from an adult with an advanced solid tumor such as melanoma, head and neck, liver or kidney cancer. This specimen was CD4+ or CD8+ T cells sorted from blood, taken in a trial of the OX40 agonist ivuxolimab. The nucleotide sequence reads as follows: TGTGCCAGCAGCCGCGACCGCCTCTACGAGCAGTACTTC. Translated, it reads CASSRDRLYEQYF.